This T cell receptor (beta chain) was retrieved from a study of T-cell memory formation after mild COVID-19. Study-level points and caveats: Among clones contracting day 15 to 85, CD4/CD8 was balanced, whereas later expanders leaned CD4+.

On this clonotype itself: The antigen remains undetermined.

TCRdb re-called the 5' RACE reads with MiXCR, one entry per CDR3 protein. The sample carries around 530,000 distinct CDR3 sequences, roughly 22% recorded once. This CDR3 contains 16 residues. Germline V gene data show CDR1 as MNHEY and CDR2 as SVGEGT. V gave up 0 bases and J gave up 7 bases; unmatched junction bases: 5. The sequence was obtained from an adult woman who had mild COVID-19 (a few samples of this study predate the infection). Cell type and time point are not known. The sample comprised PBMCs or a T cell subset sorted from them (not recorded which). The V call is TRBV6-2 or TRBV6-3, the J call TRBJ2-2, with 10 bases aligning to TRBD2. Written as DNA, the CDR3 is TGTGCCAGCAGTTACTCGGCTAGCGGGAGCTTCGGGGAGCTGTTTTTT. Protein product: CASSYSASGSFGELFF.